The 30 T cell receptor beta chains below all came from one sample that was sequenced in a study of STAT5B mutations in CD4+ large granular lymphocyte leukemia. Assay: immunoSEQ multiplex PCR; the TCRdb copy retains only in-frame clones and omits some. This table holds under 40,000 clones, under 80% found once. Sequenced input: CD4+ T cells from blood buffy coats. The receptors shown here come from a human donor in good health.

The CDR3 DNA reads as TGCAGCGTGGAACAGGGGGCCGATACGCAGTATTTT. Protein: CSVEQGADTQYF. This chain uses TRBV29-1 with TRBJ2-3; 9 bases are a match to TRBD1. The CDR3 sequence is 12 residues long. The germline V gene encodes CDR1 SQVTM and CDR2 ANQGSEA. V shed 6 bases, J shed 6 bases, and the junction held 4 bases outside the gene matches.

V and J are TRBV6-5 and TRBJ1-6, with D uncertain. The germline V and J ends were trimmed by 8 bases and 5 bases, with 10 bases remaining between them. The CDR3 has 13 residues. Germline V CDR1 and CDR2: MNHEY, SVGAGI. The DNA for the CDR3 is TGTGCCAGCGGGTCCGAAAATAATTCACCCCTCCACTTT. It codes for CASGSENNSPLHF.

The chain combines TRBV18 with TRBJ1-5; D is ambiguous. Trimming removed 3 bases from V and 7 bases from J, with 10 bases in between. This CDR3 region has 13 residues. The V gene's germline CDR1 is KGHSH and CDR2 LQKENI. As DNA, the CDR3 is TGTGCCAGCTCACCCGTGGAAGGACAGCCCCAGCATTTT. It yields the protein CASSPVEGQPQHF.

J is TRBJ2-7 and V is TRBV5-1; D remains ambiguous. Germline CDR1 is SGHRS and CDR2 is YFSETQ. The CDR3 totals 14 residues. The V end was cut by 2 bases, the J end by 6 bases, with 15 bases between. The CDR3 loop reads CASSLGPDAFEQYF. The CDR3 DNA sequence: TGCGCCAGCAGCTTAGGACCGGACGCGTTCGAGCAGTACTTC.

This sequence joins TRBV7-2 and TRBJ2-5; 16 bases fit TRBD2. The ends lost 6 bases at V and 5 bases at J; junction bases unmatched: 6. Germline V CDR1 and CDR2: SGHTA, FQGNSA. The CDR3 runs 16 residues. The CDR3 region is CASSPGLAGGRETQYF. The CDR3 nucleotides are TGTGCCAGCAGTCCGGGACTAGCGGGGGGGAGGGAGACCCAGTACTTC.

The CDR3 DNA sequence: TGTGCCAGCAGCCGTGCAGGGGGCTGGGCTGGCTACACCTTC. Its protein product is CASSRAGGWAGYTF. The chain has TRBV14 and TRBJ1-2, with 8 positions matching TRBD1. The CDR3 is made up of 14 amino acids. The germline V gene encodes CDR1 SGHDN and CDR2 FVKESK. The V segment lost 4 bases and the J segment 7 bases; nucleotides outside the gene matches: 8. The full variable domain, in which reference TRBV14 and TRBJ1-2 provide the parts outside the CDR3, is EAGVTQFPSHSVIEKGQTVTLRCDPISGHDNLYWYRRVMGKEIKFLLHFVKESKQDESGMPNNRFLAERTGGTYSTLKVQPAELEDSGVYFCASSRAGGWAGYTFGSGTRLTVV.

The chain recombines TRBV7-2 with TRBJ1-1; unclear D gene. The V and J ends lost 7 bases and 1 base respectively, with 16 bases between them. Germline V gene lookup returns CDR1 SGHTA and CDR2 FQGNSA. The CDR3 runs 15 residues. The CDR3 loop is CASTPREFTNTEAFF. In nucleotides, the CDR3 is TGTGCCAGCACCCCCCGGGAGTTTACGAACACTGAAGCTTTCTTT.

This clone is a singleton in its sample. The rearrangement links TRBV5-1 to TRBJ1-2; D may be TRBD1 (6 bases). The CDR3 extends over 15 amino acids. Germline CDR1 SGHRS, CDR2 YFSETQ. V was trimmed by 2 bases and J by 2 bases, leaving 13 bases between them. CDR3 region: CASSFSIQGNYGYTF. The CDR3 nucleotides are TGCGCCAGCAGCTTTTCTATACAGGGAAACTATGGCTACACCTTC.

The chain carries TRBV5-5 and TRBJ1-1; TRBD1 agrees at 7 bases. The CDR3 runs to 14 residues. Germline CDR1 SGHKS, CDR2 YYEKEE (reference sequence). J gave up 1 base and V 4 bases, and 4 bases lay outside the gene matches. Written as DNA, the CDR3 is TGTGCCAGCAGCCATTGGACAGGGAACACTGAAGCTTTCTTT. Translating it yields CASSHWTGNTEAFF.

V usage is TRBV11-2 and J usage is TRBJ1-2, with D possibly TRBD1 on 5 matching bases. The germline V and J ends were trimmed by 2 bases and 4 bases, with 8 bases remaining between them. The germline V gene has CDR1 SGHAT and CDR2 FQNNGV. This CDR3 spans 13 amino acids. The CDR3 loop is CASSLTGAYGYTF. The CDR3 DNA sequence: TGTGCCAGCAGCTTAACAGGTGCCTATGGCTACACCTTC.

This chain uses TRBV18 with TRBJ2-7; 10 bases are a match to TRBD1. CDR1 is KGHSH and CDR2 is LQKENI in the germline V gene. V lost 3 bases, J lost 6 bases, and 5 bases stayed unmatched. The CDR3 is 14 residues long. The CDR3 coding sequence is TGTGCCAGCTCACCCGGGGACAGGGGTGGCGAGCAGTACTTC. Translating gives CASSPGDRGGEQYF. The full variable domain, completed using reference TRBV18 and TRBJ2-7, is NAGVMQNPRHLVRRRGQEARLRCSPMKGHSHVYWYRQLPEEGLKFMVYLQKENIIDESGMPKERFSAEFPKEGPSILRIQQVVRGDSAAYFCASSPGDRGGEQYFGPGTRLTVT.

DNA of the CDR3: TGTGCCAGCGTCCATAGCGGGAGGCACAAAGAGACCCAGTACTTC. This encodes CASVHSGRHKETQYF. The V call is TRBV28, the J call TRBJ2-5; TRBD2 agrees at 10 bases. This CDR3 contains 15 residues. The trim removed 8 bases at V and 3 bases at J, leaving 9 bases unmatched. The V gene's germline CDR1 is MDHEN and CDR2 SYDVKM.

The chain uses TRBV29-1 and TRBJ2-6; D is undetermined. Germline V gives CDR1 SQVTM, CDR2 ANQGSEA. Trimming took off 3 bases at V and 4 bases at J, with 7 bases between the two ends. The length of the CDR3 is 13 residues. In DNA form, the CDR3 reads TGCAGCGTTGAGCCCTCAGGGGCCAACGTCCTGACTTTC. Amino acids: CSVEPSGANVLTF.

The chain has TRBV7-8 and TRBJ2-6, with TRBD2 matching 12 bases. Germline-derived CDR1 and CDR2 are SGHVS and FQNEAQ. The CDR3 consists of 18 residues. Germline trimming cut 6 bases from V and 3 bases from J; bases unmatched to any gene: 9. The DNA for the CDR3 is TGTGCCAGCAGATCTAGCGGGGGGGCCTCTGGTGGGGCCAACGTCCTGACTTTC. Translation gives CASRSSGGASGGANVLTF.

This clone was seen more than once but under ten times. The rearrangement links TRBV6-1 to TRBJ1-5; D is unclear. The V end lost 7 bases, the J end lost 6 bases, and 13 bases lay between the germline ends. The CDR3 spans 13 residues. Germline V gene data show CDR1 as MNHNS and CDR2 as SASEGT. The CDR3 is CASTSSNGQPQHF. CDR3 in DNA: TGTGCCAGCACCTCCAGTAACGGTCAGCCCCAGCATTTT.

The chain uses TRBV19 and TRBJ1-2; 8 bases are a match to TRBD1. Germline V gene data show CDR1 as LNHDA and CDR2 as SQIVND (reference sequence). V gave up 5 bases and J gave up 5 bases; unmatched junction bases: 7. The CDR3 sequence is 14 residues long. CDR3 sequence (DNA): TGTGCCAGTAGTTTCCAGGGGGCATCATATGGCTACACCTTC. This encodes CASSFQGASYGYTF.

This chain uses TRBV7-2 with TRBJ1-2; D perhaps matches TRBD1 (6 bases). V was shortened by 5 bases and J by 1 base, with 17 bases between the two germline ends. Germline-derived CDR1 and CDR2 are SGHTA and FQGNSA. This CDR3 region has 16 residues. CDR3 bases: TGTGCCAGCAGCCACAGACAGGCCGGGGGTAACTATGGCTACACCTTC. Its translation is CASSHRQAGGNYGYTF. Variable domain in full (rest from reference TRBV7-2 and TRBJ1-2): GAGVSQSPSNKVTEKGKDVELRCDPISGHTALYWYRQSLGQGLEFLIYFQGNSAPDKSGLPSDRFSAERTGGSVSTLTIQRTQQEDSAVYLCASSHRQAGGNYGYTFGSGTRLTVV.

The genes are TRBV4-2 and TRBJ1-2, with a tentative D call TRBD1 (5 bases). Germline values: CDR1 LGHNA, CDR2 YNFKEQ. The CDR3 runs 13 residues. V dropped 3 bases and J dropped 13 bases, with 18 bases sitting between them. CDR3 in amino acids: CASSQGDRRETTF. CDR3 nucleotide sequence: TGTGCCAGCAGCCAGGGGGACCGCAGGGAAACCACCTTC.

The CDR3 nucleotides read TGCGCCAGCAGCCGAGGGGTCGGGGCAGGGGACGAGCAGTACTTC. Its translation is CASSRGVGAGDEQYF. This sequence joins TRBV4-3 and TRBJ2-7; TRBD1 is a possible D gene (6 bases). V lost 4 bases and J lost 5, with 18 bases in between. CDR3 size: 15 residues. From germline, CDR1 is LGHNA and CDR2 YSLEER.

J is TRBJ1-4 and V is TRBV4-3, with D possibly matching TRBD1 (5 bases). This CDR3 is 18 amino acids long. CDR1 is LGHNA, CDR2 YSLEER, per germline. V was pared by 0 bases and J by 4 bases, with 18 bases between. The CDR3 DNA sequence: TGCGCCAGCAGCCAAGATTCTGGGGCCTTTAAGGGTAATGAAAAACTGTTTTTT. Translated: CASSQDSGAFKGNEKLFF.

The chain joins TRBV6-1 to TRBJ2-7; maybe TRBD1 (6 bases). Trimming removed 5 bases from V and 1 base from J, with 12 bases in between. The CDR3 runs to 14 residues. Germline CDR1 is MNHNS and CDR2 is SASEGT. DNA for the CDR3: TGTGCCAGCAGTTCGTTGGACAGATCCTACGAGCAGTACTTC. As protein: CASSSLDRSYEQYF.

The chain uses TRBV19 and TRBJ1-2, with 8 bases identical to TRBD1. V shed 5 bases, J shed 4 bases, and the junction held 9 bases outside the gene matches. The length of the CDR3 is 15 residues. Germline V gene sequence: CDR1 LNHDA, CDR2 SQIVND (reference sequence). CDR3 bases: TGTGCCAGTAGTGAACCGGGACAGGAGCGCTATGGCTACACCTTC. This codes for CASSEPGQERYGYTF.

A single count supports this clone. The V and J genes are TRBV7-2 and TRBJ1-5; TRBD1 aligns across 10 bases. The V segment lost 2 bases and the J segment 2 bases; nucleotides outside the gene matches: 3. CDR3 length equals 16 residues. Germline CDR1 reads SGHTA; CDR2 reads FQGNSA. The CDR3 here is CASSLFGTGGNQPQHF. The CDR3 nucleotides read TGTGCCAGCAGCTTATTCGGGACAGGGGGCAATCAGCCCCAGCATTTT.

The chain recombines TRBV6-1 with TRBJ2-1; D tentatively fits TRBD1 or TRBD2 (5 bases each). Deletions cut 10 bases from V and 12 bases from J, with 28 bases between. CDR1 is MNHNS, CDR2 SASEGT, per germline. This CDR3 has 15 amino acids. CDR3 DNA: TGTGCCACCCCCAGTAGGGCCACCCGAGGGGCCTCGCAGTTCTTC. Translated: CATPSRATRGASQFF.

This chain links TRBV5-1 with TRBJ2-3; D uncertain. Trimming left V 0 bases short and J 3 bases short, with 11 bases between. CDR3 length equals 15 residues. Germline values: CDR1 SGHRS, CDR2 YFSETQ. The CDR3 bases are TGCGCCAGCAGCTTGGTGGGAAAAGGAACAGATACGCAGTATTTT. As protein: CASSLVGKGTDTQYF. The whole variable domain, filled in from reference TRBV5-1 and TRBJ2-3, reads KAGVTQTPRYLIKTRGQQVTLSCSPISGHRSVSWYQQTPGQGLQFLFEYFSETQRNKGNFPGRFSGRQFSNSRSEMNVSTLELGDSALYLCASSLVGKGTDTQYFGPGTRLTVL.

V and J are TRBV18 and TRBJ2-1; 11 bases agree with TRBD2. Germline V gives CDR1 KGHSH, CDR2 LQKENI. The CDR3 runs 16 residues. The ends lost 3 bases at V and 6 bases at J; junction bases unmatched: 7. In DNA form, the CDR3 reads TGTGCCAGCTCACCTTCCTTACTAGCGGGAGCCAATGAGCAGTTCTTC. Translation gives CASSPSLLAGANEQFF.

The sample holds a few counts of this clone. The chain carries TRBV7-9 and TRBJ1-3, with D perhaps TRBD1 (5 bases). The V end was cut by 7 bases, the J end by 0 bases, with 7 bases between. Germline V CDR1 and CDR2: SEHNR, FQNEAQ (reference sequence). This CDR3 is 13 amino acids long. The CDR3 DNA follows: TGTGCCAGCAAGGGGTTCTCTGGAAACACCATATATTTT. Protein product: CASKGFSGNTIYF.

The chain carries TRBV6-6 and TRBJ1-2; 7 bases agree with TRBD1. The CDR3 is 11 amino acids. Germline-derived CDR1 and CDR2 are MNHNY and SVGAGI (reference sequence). Unmatched junction bases numbered 2, after V lost 5 bases and J lost 8 bases. CDR3 residues: CASSQGEGYTF. The CDR3 bases are TGTGCCAGCAGTCAGGGGGAGGGCTACACCTTC.

The rearrangement joins TRBV5-1 to TRBJ2-3; D is unresolved. The CDR3 is made up of 15 amino acids. V lost 2 bases to trimming and J lost 5 bases, with 15 bases between them. Germline loops: CDR1 SGHRS, CDR2 YFSETQ. In nucleotides, the CDR3 is TGCGCCAGCAGCTTCGACAACCCTTACAGAGATACGCAGTATTTT. Translated, it gives CASSFDNPYRDTQYF.

This sequence joins TRBV6-6 and TRBJ2-7, with 7 bases fitting TRBD1. This CDR3 has 15 amino acids. Germline CDR1 and CDR2: MNHNY and SVGAGI (reference sequence). J lost 2 bases, V lost 5 bases, and 9 bases had no gene match. Here the CDR3 reads CASSTQGPPAYEQYF. The CDR3 DNA reads as TGTGCCAGCAGTACACAGGGGCCCCCTGCCTACGAGCAGTACTTC.